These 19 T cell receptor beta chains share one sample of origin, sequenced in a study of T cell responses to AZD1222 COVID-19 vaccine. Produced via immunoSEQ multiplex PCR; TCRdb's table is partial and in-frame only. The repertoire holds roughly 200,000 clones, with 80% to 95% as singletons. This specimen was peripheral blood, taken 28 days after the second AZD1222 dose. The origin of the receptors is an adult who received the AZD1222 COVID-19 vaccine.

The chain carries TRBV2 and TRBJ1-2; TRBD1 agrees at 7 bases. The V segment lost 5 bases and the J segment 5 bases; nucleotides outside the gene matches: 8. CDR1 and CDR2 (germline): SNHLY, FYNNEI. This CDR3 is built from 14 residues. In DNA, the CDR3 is TGTGCCAGCAGTTCCCACGGGACAGAGTATGGCTACACCTTC. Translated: CASSSHGTEYGYTF.

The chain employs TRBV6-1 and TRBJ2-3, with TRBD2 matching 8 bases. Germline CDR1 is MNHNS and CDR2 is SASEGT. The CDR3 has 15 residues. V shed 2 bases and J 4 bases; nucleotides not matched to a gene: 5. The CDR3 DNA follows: TGTGCCAGCAGTGAAAGAAGCGGGAGTTCAGATACGCAGTATTTT. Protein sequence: CASSERSGSSDTQYF.

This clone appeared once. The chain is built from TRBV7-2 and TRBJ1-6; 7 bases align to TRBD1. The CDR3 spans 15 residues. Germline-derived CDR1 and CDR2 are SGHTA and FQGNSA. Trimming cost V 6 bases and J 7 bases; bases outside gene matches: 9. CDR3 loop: CASRTEGTANSPLHF. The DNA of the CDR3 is TGTGCCAGCAGGACCGAGGGGACAGCCAATTCACCCCTCCACTTT.

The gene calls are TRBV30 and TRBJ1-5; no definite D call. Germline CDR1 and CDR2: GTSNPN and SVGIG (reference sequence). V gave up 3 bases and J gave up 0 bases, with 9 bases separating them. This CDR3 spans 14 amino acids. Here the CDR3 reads CAWSRIFSNQPQHF. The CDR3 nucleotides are TGTGCCTGGAGCAGAATTTTTAGCAATCAGCCCCAGCATTTT.

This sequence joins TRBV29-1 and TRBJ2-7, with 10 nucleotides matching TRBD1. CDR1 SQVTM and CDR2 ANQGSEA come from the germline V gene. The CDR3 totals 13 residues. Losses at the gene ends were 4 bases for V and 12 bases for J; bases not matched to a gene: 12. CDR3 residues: CSVAPTGGFGVYF. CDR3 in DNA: TGCAGCGTTGCCCCGACAGGGGGCTTTGGGGTGTACTTC.

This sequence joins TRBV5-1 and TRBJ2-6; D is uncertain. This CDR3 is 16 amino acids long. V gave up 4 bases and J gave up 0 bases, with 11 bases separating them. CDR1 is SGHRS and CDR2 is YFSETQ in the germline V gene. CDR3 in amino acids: CASSPPQISGANVLTF. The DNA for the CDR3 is TGCGCCAGCAGCCCCCCTCAAATCTCTGGGGCCAACGTCCTGACTTTC.

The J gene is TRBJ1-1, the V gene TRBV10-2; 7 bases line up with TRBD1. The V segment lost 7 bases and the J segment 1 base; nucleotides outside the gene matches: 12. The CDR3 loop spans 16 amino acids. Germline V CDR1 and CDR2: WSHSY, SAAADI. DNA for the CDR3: TGCGCCAGCATAAAGTCCCTGACAGGGAGGAACACTGAAGCTTTCTTT. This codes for CASIKSLTGRNTEAFF.

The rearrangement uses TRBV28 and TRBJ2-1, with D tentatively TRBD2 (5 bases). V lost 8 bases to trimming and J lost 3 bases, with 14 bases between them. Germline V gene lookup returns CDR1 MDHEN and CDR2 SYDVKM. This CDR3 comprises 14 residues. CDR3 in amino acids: CASLSTGNYNEQFF. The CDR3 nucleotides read TGTGCCAGCTTATCTACCGGGAACTACAATGAGCAGTTCTTC.

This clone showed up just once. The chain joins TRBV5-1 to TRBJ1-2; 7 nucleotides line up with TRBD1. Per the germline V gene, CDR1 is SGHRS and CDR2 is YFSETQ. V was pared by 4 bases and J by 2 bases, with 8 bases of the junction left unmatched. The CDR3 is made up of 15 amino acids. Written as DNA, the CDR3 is TGCGCCAGCAGCCCCGGGACAGAGGCAAACTATGGCTACACCTTC. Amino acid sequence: CASSPGTEANYGYTF.

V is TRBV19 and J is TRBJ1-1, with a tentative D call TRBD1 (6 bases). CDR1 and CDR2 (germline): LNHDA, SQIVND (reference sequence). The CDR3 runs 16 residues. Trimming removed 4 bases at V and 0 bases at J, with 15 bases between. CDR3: CASSNPYRAMNTEAFF. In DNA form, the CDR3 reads TGTGCCAGTAGTAATCCTTACAGGGCCATGAACACTGAAGCTTTCTTT.

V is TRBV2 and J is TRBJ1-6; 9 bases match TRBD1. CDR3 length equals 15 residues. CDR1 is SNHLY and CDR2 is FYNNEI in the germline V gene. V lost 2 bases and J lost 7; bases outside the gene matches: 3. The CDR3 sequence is CASSERTGENSPLHF. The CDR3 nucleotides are TGTGCCAGCAGTGAAAGGACAGGGGAGAATTCACCCCTCCACTTT.

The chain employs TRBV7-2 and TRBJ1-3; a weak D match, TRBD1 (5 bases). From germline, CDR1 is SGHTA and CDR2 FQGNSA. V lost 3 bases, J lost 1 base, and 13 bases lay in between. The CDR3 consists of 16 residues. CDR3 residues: CASSLLGDPSGNTIYF. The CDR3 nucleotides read TGTGCCAGCAGCTTGTTGGGGGACCCGTCTGGAAACACCATATATTTT.

This CDR3 reads CASSQGAGTSGALRVGTQYF. The CDR3 coding sequence is TGTGCCAGCAGCCAAGGGGCTGGGACTAGCGGGGCCCTAAGAGTGGGGACCCAGTACTTC. This chain links TRBV3-1 (or the pseudogene TRBV3-2) with TRBJ2-5, with 13 bases matching TRBD2. Germline values: CDR1 LGHDT, CDR2 YNNKEL (reference sequence). CDR3 length equals 20 residues. After removal of 1 base from V and 7 bases from J, the junction contained 18 bases not matched to a gene.

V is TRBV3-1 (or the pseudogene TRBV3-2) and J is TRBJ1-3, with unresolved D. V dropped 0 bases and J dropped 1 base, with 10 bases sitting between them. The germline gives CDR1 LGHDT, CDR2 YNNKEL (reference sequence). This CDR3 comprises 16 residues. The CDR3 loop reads CASSQDKTDSGNTIYF. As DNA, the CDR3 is TGTGCCAGCAGCCAAGATAAAACGGATTCTGGAAACACCATATATTTT.

The CDR3 protein is CSGRAAGTGQETQYF. CDR3 nucleotide sequence: TGCAGCGGCCGGGCCGCCGGGACGGGTCAAGAGACCCAGTACTTC. The J gene is TRBJ2-5, the V gene TRBV29-1; D tentatively fits TRBD1 or TRBD2 (5 bases each). This CDR3 has 15 amino acids. Trimming took off 7 bases at V and 2 bases at J, with 20 bases between the two ends. Per the germline V gene, CDR1 is SQVTM and CDR2 is ANQGSEA.

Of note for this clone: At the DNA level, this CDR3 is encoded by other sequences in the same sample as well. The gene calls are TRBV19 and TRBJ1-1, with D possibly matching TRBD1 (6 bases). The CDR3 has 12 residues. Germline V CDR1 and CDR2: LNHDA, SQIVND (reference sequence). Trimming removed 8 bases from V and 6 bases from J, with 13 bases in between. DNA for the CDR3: TGTGCCAGTTCTATCGGGGGCCCTGAAGCTTTCTTT. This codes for CASSIGGPEAFF. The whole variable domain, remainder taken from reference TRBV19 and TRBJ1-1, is DGGITQSPKYLFRKEGQNVTLSCEQNLNHDAMYWYRQDPGQGLRLIYYSQIVNDFQKGDIAEGYSVSREKKESFPLTVTSAQKNPTAFYLCASSIGGPEAFFGQGTRLTVV.

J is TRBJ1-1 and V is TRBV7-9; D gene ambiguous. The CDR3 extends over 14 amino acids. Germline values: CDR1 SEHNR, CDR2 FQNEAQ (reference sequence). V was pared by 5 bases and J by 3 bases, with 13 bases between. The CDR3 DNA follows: TGTGCCAGCAGCCAACTGAGCGGGGACACTGAAGCTTTCTTT. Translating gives CASSQLSGDTEAFF.

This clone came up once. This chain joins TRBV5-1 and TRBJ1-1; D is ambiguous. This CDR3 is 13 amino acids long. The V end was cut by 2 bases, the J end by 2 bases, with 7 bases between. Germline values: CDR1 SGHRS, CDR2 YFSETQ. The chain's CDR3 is CASSFVYNTEAFF. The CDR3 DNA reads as TGCGCCAGCAGCTTTGTGTACAACACTGAAGCTTTCTTT. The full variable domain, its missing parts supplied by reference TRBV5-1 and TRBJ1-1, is KAGVTQTPRYLIKTRGQQVTLSCSPISGHRSVSWYQQTPGQGLQFLFEYFSETQRNKGNFPGRFSGRQFSNSRSEMNVSTLELGDSALYLCASSFVYNTEAFFGQGTRLTVV.

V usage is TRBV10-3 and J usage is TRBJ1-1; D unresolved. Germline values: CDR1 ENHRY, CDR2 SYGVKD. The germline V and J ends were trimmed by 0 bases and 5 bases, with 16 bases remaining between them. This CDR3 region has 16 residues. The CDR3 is CAISESRPARQTEAFF. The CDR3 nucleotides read TGTGCCATCAGTGAGTCAAGGCCAGCACGTCAGACTGAAGCTTTCTTT.